This T cell receptor (beta chain) was sequenced for a study of blood T cell repertoires in COVID-19 (dated by TCRdb to 2020 to 2021). Study-wide context: Collaborator samples came from the United States, Italy and Spain and covered acute and convalescent phases of COVID-19. The material from the prospective study consisted of cDNA or gDNA derived from T cells, B-cell-depleted T cells, or PBMCs. The dataset comprised deeply sampled blood TCRbeta repertoires from subjects exposed to, actively infected with, or recovered from COVID-19. A freely available public database, intended as a resource for researchers studying the immune response to SARS-CoV-2, is where the repertoires were released. Samples were obtained from the ongoing ImmuneRACE study (first 160 participants) and from about 1,300 subjects provided by 6 global collaborators. Nearly every sample came with metadata listing a de-identified subject ID, COVID-19 status, age in years and sex. Where available, HLA class I and class II types were taken from metadata supplied by the sample provider and were not determined by assay-based typing.

Participants in the prospective study were aged roughly 18 to 100 years, lived in about two dozen United States geographic areas, and enrolled through a virtual design. In the prospective study, cohorts were assigned on the basis of participant-reported clinical history obtained from a screening survey and a study questionnaire. Recovered participants in ImmuneRACE Cohort 3 were defined as having two consecutive negative NP/OP PCR tests, clearance from a healthcare professional, or resolution of symptoms. Mobile phlebotomists in the prospective study collected whole blood, serum and a nasopharyngeal or oropharyngeal swab from every participant. Participants in the prospective study had the option to provide additional blood draws and questionnaires over a roughly two-month period. Blood samples from the prospective study were shipped frozen or at room temperature prior to DNA extraction. The germline V gene (reference sequence) yields MNHEY for CDR1 and SMNVEV for CDR2. V sheds 2 bases and J sheds 8 bases, leaving 16 bases between their ends. From cysteine to phenylalanine, the CDR3 is 15 amino acids long. The CDR3 DNA has 45 bases and is translated from base 1.

TCRbeta CDR3 regions were amplified from genomic DNA by means of the immunoSEQ Assay, a bias-controlled multiplex PCR. The original methods were these. The number of nucleated cells in each sample was estimated by amplification of reference gene primers within the assay. Sequence reads were collapsed and filtered to measure the absolute abundance of every unique TCRbeta CDR3 rearrangement. Productive Simpson clonality was computed per sample as the square root of Simpson's diversity index over productive rearrangements. TCRdb took this table from immuneACCESS and kept in-frame rearrangements with V and J called. Such tables lack part of the clones; where checked against another copy, unresolved V genes explain under half of the gap, and the rest is unexplained. The V and J calls and clone size were taken over from that table, and D and trimming were inferred from the DNA. The sample table holds under 150,000 clones, of which around four fifths were seen once. The top ten constitute roughly 6.4% of the sample.

General findings and caveats noted by the study authors: How much clinical and demographic metadata was included differed by source and by participant, and the metadata was provided uncurated.

Turning to this clone: What antigen it recognizes has not been identified. There are no base qualities to consult, and no much larger clone falls within one base.

The clonotype originates from a woman in her 40s who had recovered from COVID-19. The sequenced sample was PBMCs or T cells enriched from blood (not recorded which). The chain is encoded by TRBV27 joined to TRBJ2-1; the D gene assignment is ambiguous. The base sequence is TGTGCCAGCAGTTTAGGGCGCCTAAGCACTGATGAGCAGTTCTTC. The translation is CASSLGRLSTDEQFF.